The text below deals with one T cell receptor (beta chain). Its antigen is unidentified. The CDR3 runs to 13 residues. With 3 bases clipped from V and 6 bases from J, the junction kept 4 bases outside the gene matches. Germline CDR1 DFQATT, CDR2 SNEGSKA (reference sequence). The TCR beta cDNA libraries carried unique molecular identifiers. Via MiXCR, TCRdb re-called the PCR reads, giving one row per CDR3 protein. The profile shows a few hundred thousand distinct CDR3 sequences, about 39% of them singletons. This record comes from a study of post-analysis software for immune sequencing data. Study context: Relapsing-remitting, secondary progressive and progressive-relapsing multiple sclerosis were all included among the disease courses. Broader study findings: TRBV5-6, TRBV5-1 and TRBV20-1 belonged to a set of roughly five TRBV segments that were more frequent in patients than controls.

Specimen: blood. V and J are TRBV20-1 and TRBJ2-1; TRBD2 matches 8 bases. This sequence was found in a girl aged 2-10 years with multiple sclerosis. The CDR3 bases are TGCAGTGCTAGCGGGGGGGCCGGCAATGAGCAGTTCTTC. Its translation: CSASGGAGNEQFF.